This TCR beta chain was obtained from a study of shared clonotypes between healthy human individuals (dated by TCRdb to about 2020). Regarding the complete study: A couple of women and three men aged 18 to 49 years were included in the cohort. For each donor, CD4 naive and CD4 memory were each run on three plates, CD8 naive on two plates, and CD8 memory on one plate. Blood TCR repertoires of 5 or 6 healthy adults were deeply sequenced to estimate repertoire size and the extent of clonotype sharing between individuals. Libraries were prepared and TCR repertoires were sequenced by different laboratories using diverse techniques, in order to increase sequencing depth and limit assay-specific biases. Leukapheresis yielded between about 0.94 and 9.5 billion PBMCs per donor.

Deletion took 3 bases off V and 3 bases off J, with a span of 8 bases between the germline ends. The CDR1 and CDR2 encoded by the germline V gene are SNHLY and FYNNEI. Taken from cysteine to phenylalanine, the CDR3 has 13 residues. The read is trimmed to its CDR3 DNA, 39 bases read in frame from base 1. Donors were healthy HIV-negative adults with no recently reported acute infections or vaccinations. Every donor was a Caucasian adult residing in Nashville, Tennessee, USA. CD4+ T cells were enriched by magnetic negative selection; naive cells were then positively selected on CD45RA, and the negative fraction formed the memory subset. Blood was collected by leukapheresis, and PBMCs were isolated by Ficoll-Histopaque density gradient centrifugation and then cryopreserved in liquid nitrogen vapor phase. Analytical flow cytometry was used to check the purity and quantity of every magnetically sorted T cell population. Genomic DNA was isolated from every sorted fraction and measured by UV absorbance on a Nanodrop 2000c.

Using the deep immunoSEQ assay, TCR CDR3 regions were amplified from genomic DNA by multiplex PCR. For each cell subset, the extracted genomic DNA was distributed evenly across all wells of several immunoSEQ 96-well plates, and each plate served as one replicate. For sorted subsets, approximately 210 ng genomic DNA, equal to 25,000 to 35,000 T cell genomes, was loaded into each replicate PCR. Purified libraries were quantified with a Qubit 3.0 fluorometer, sized on a Bioanalyzer 2100, and re-quantified with the KAPA Library Quantification kit. Each immunoSEQ 96-well plate was sequenced on its own single-read 150-cycle Illumina NextSeq 550 flow cell. On the study's bioinformatics: The immunoSEQ output contained only junctional sequences without quality scores, so filtering could not match that applied to full-length reads. Sequences were annotated with PyIR, a Python wrapper for IgBLAST v1.9, using IMGT germline references to assign V/J genes and CDR3. Any read was removed if the V/J assignment was weak (E-value above 1e-6), the CDR3 was missing, or the read contained stop codons, out-of-frame junctions, or ambiguous translated residues. V3J clonotypes were defined as sequences sharing an identical inferred V gene, J gene, and CDR3 amino acid sequence. To compute the percentage overlap between repertoires, the number of shared unique clonotypes was divided by the size of the smaller repertoire. Richness of each repertoire was evaluated using RTK rarefaction, the Chao1 estimator, and Recon v2.1 estimates of unobserved clonotypes. Generation probabilities for all TCRbeta clonotypes obtained by the gDNA method from a handful of donors were computed using OLGA. TCRdb holds this immuneACCESS table with in-frame rearrangements only. Some clones are missing; in checked studies, unresolved V genes explain under half, and the rest has no known cause. V and J calls and clone size are as listed in that table; D and trimming were resolved from the DNA. This sample is represented by about 1.1 million clones; around 78% of them were singletons. Of the sample, roughly 0.62% falls within the top ten clones.

The study at large found these results: Sampling was limited to blood, and TCR repertoires in tissue likely differ from TCR repertoires in blood. Compared with non-shared clonotypes, the clonotypes found in all four sorted-subset donors had higher generation probabilities. Naive subsets generally had larger estimated clonotype richness than memory subsets did. Even with the large sequencing depth, rarefaction of the sorted-subset datasets indicated that sequencing was incomplete. Roughly 5% of naive CD4, more than 3% of naive CD8, about 2.1% of memory CD4, and 0.35% to 0.4% of memory CD8 clonotypes were shared across four donors. The small number of donors limited the genetic and exposure-history diversity represented. Based on pairwise subsampling, the degree of clonotype sharing among donors was expected to be affected by sequencing depth.

With regard to this clone: Its antigen is still unknown. It has no much larger one-base neighbor in the sample; base qualities were not kept.

This receptor was obtained from a man younger than 30 in good health. Some clones in this sample may be carry-over from other donors' samples. The V and J genes are TRBV2 and TRBJ1-2; the D segment could be TRBD1, given 6 matching bases. The specimen sequenced was memory CD4+ T cells from PBMCs. Sample cell subset or site, as interpreted from the label and publication: CD45RA-negative fraction. The nucleotide sequence reads as follows: TGTGCCAGCAGTGATGGGGGGCACTATGGCTACACCTTC. The resulting protein is CASSDGGHYGYTF.